This T cell receptor beta chain derives from a study of T cell repertoires in cytomegalovirus infection. The wider study: Matching HLA type, along with CMV infection, was indicated by public TCR beta signatures.

TCRdb fed the reads into MiXCR, producing one record per CDR3 protein. The sample includes around 750,000 distinct CDR3 sequences, 32% of them seen just once. About this clonotype: The antigen remains unidentified.

The CDR3 has 16 amino acids. The junction had 5 bases not matched to a gene; V was cut back by 2 bases and J by 4 bases. Germline V gene lookup returns CDR1 SGHDT and CDR2 YYEEEE. J is TRBJ2-1 and V is TRBV5-6; TRBD2 aligns across 11 bases. Sequenced material: cultured CD8+ T cells from PBMCs, taken from culture after CMV antigen stimulation. The receptor comes from a human donor in good health (CMV status not recorded). Some clones in this sample may be carry-over from other donors' samples. The CDR3 DNA reads TGTGCCAGCAGCTTACCCGGGACTAGCGGTTACAATGAGCAGTTCTTC. The encoded protein is CASSLPGTSGYNEQFF. Complete variable domain (other parts from reference TRBV5-6 and TRBJ2-1): DAGVTQSPTHLIKTRGQQVTLRCSPKSGHDTVSWYQQALGQGPQFIFQYYEEEERQRGNFPDRFSGHQFPNYSSELNVNALLLGDSALYLCASSLPGTSGYNEQFFGPGTRLTVL.